The table lists the clone carrying this T cell receptor beta chain with a few counts. Its antigen is as yet unknown. This specimen comes from a study of cytomegalovirus exposure and HLA in healthy donors. Notes on the study in general: TCR beta V segments were, for the most part, productive about 87% or about 30% of the time in an earlier analysis. HLA restriction was apparent for most CMV-associated TCR beta chains in a later analysis.

The length of the CDR3 is 10 residues. The V and J ends lost 10 bases and 9 bases respectively, with 11 bases between them. Researchers ran the PCR with 60 Vbeta and 13 Jbeta primers. Generated by immunoSEQ multiplex PCR, the TCRdb table keeps only in-frame clones and is missing some. The data contain under 200,000 clones, around 78% of them seen just once; the ten biggest clones take up around 7%. The chain couples TRBV5-3 to TRBJ1-5; D not certain. TRBV5-3 is known as an ORF, though its function is uncertain. This TCR was sampled from a woman between 40 and 50 years old in good health and CMV-seropositive. Sequenced input: PBMCs. As DNA, the CDR3 is TGTGCCCCCCACGTTAGGCCCCAGCATTTT. Amino acids: CAPHVRPQHF.